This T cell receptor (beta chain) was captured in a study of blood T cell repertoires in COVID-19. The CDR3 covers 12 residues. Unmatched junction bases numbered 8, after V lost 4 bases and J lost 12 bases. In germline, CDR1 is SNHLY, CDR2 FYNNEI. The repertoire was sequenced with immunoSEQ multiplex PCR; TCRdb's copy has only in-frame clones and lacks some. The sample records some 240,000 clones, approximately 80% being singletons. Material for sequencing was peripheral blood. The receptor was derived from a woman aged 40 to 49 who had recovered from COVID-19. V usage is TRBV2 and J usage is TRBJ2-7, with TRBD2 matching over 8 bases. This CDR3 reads CASSASLAGWYF. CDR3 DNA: TGTGCCAGCAGTGCGTCTCTAGCGGGTTGGTACTTC.